This T cell receptor (beta chain) was recovered during a study of CD8+ T cells in alopecia areata. The treatment is: oral pan-JAK inhibitor, 5-10 mg twice daily. Sequencing used cDNA as its template, made by extracting RNA and reverse transcribing it. Assay used: immunoSEQ multiplex PCR; TCRdb lists only in-frame clones, some missing. This sample carries about 140,000 clones, 82% of them seen once, and the ten largest clones take roughly 25%. The source of this sequence is a human donor with alopecia areata. Source: CD8+ T cells sorted from blood, taken at week 4, from a patient treated with tofacitinib.

For the CDR3, the DNA is TGTGCCAGTAGTATTTCAGGAGACTACAATGAGCAGTTCTTC. This encodes CASSISGDYNEQFF. The gene calls are TRBV19 and TRBJ2-1; D is unclear. Trimming took off 3 bases at V and 3 bases at J, with 9 bases between the two ends. CDR3 size: 14 residues. Germline V CDR1 and CDR2: LNHDA, SQIVND (reference sequence).